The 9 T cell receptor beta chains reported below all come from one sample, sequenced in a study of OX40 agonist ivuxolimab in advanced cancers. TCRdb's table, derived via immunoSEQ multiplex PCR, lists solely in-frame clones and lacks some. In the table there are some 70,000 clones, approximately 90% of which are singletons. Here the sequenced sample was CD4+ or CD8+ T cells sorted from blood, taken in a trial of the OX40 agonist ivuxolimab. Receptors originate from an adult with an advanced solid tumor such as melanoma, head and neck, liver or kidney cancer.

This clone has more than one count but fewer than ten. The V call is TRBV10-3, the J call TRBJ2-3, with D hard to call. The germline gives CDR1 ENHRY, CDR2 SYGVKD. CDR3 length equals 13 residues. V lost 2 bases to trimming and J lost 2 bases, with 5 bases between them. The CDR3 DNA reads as TGTGCCATCAGTGAGAGTCTCACAGATACGCAGTATTTT. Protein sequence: CAISESLTDTQYF.

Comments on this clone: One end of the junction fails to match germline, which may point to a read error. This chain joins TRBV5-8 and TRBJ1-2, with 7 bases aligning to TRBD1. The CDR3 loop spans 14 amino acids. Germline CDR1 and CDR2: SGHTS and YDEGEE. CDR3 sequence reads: CASSRDRADYGYTF. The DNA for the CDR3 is TGCGCCAGCAGCCGAGACAGGGCGGACTATGGCTACACCTTC. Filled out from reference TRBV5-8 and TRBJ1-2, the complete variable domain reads EAGVTQSPTHLIKTRGQQATLRCSPISGHTSVYWYQQALGLGLQFLLWYDEGEERNRGNFPPRFSGRQFPNYSSELNVNALELEDSALYLCASSRDRADYGYTFGSGTRLTVV.

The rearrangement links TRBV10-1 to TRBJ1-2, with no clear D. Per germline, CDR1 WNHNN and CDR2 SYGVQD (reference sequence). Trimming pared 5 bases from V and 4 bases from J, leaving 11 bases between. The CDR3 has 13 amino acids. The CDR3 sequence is CASSPRKTYGYTF. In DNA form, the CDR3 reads TGCGCCAGCAGTCCGCGAAAGACCTATGGCTACACCTTC.

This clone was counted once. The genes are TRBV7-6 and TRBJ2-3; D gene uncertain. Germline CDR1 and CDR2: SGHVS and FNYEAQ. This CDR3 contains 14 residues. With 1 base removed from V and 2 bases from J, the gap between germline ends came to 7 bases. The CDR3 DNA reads TGTGCCAGCAGCTTAGTCGCAGCCACAGATACGCAGTATTTT. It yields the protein CASSLVAATDTQYF.

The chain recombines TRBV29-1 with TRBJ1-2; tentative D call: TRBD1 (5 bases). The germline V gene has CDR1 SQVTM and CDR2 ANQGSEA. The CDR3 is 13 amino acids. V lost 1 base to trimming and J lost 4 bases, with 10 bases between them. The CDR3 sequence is CSVEGQIPYGYTF. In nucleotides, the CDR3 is TGCAGCGTTGAAGGACAGATCCCCTATGGCTACACCTTC. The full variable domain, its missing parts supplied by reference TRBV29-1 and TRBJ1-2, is SAVISQKPSRDICQRGTSLTIQCQVDSQVTMMFWYRQQPGQSLTLIATANQGSEATYESGFVIDKFPISRPNLTFSTLTVSNMSPEDSSIYLCSVEGQIPYGYTFGSGTRLTVV.

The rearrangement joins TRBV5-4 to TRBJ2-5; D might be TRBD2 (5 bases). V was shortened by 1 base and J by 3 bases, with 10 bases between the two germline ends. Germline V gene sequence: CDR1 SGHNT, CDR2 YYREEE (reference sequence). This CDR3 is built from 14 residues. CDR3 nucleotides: TGTGCCAGCAGCTTGCGGGGATTAGAAGAGACCCAGTACTTC. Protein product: CASSLRGLEETQYF.

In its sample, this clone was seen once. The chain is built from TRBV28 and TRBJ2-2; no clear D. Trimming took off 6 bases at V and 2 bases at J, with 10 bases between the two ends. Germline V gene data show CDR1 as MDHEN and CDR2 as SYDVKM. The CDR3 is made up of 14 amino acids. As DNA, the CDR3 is TGTGCCAGCAGACAACTCTTAAACACCGGGGAGCTGTTTTTT. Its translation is CASRQLLNTGELFF.

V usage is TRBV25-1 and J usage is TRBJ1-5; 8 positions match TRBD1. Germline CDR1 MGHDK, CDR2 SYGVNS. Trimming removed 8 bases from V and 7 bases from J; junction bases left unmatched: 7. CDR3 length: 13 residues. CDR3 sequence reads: CASQDRVDQPQHF. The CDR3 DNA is TGTGCCAGCCAGGACAGGGTGGACCAGCCCCAGCATTTT.

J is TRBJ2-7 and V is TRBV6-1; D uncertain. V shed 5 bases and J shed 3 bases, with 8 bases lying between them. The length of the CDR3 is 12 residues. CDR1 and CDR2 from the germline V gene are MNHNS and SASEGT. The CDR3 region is CASSRNGYEQYF. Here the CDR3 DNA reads TGTGCCAGCAGTAGGAACGGCTACGAGCAGTACTTC.